The 32 T cell receptor beta chains given below trace back to one sample, sequenced in a study of vaccination and CD4 T cells after COVID-19. Oncomine TCR Beta short-read sequencing was applied to DNA from cultured CD4+ T cells. Using its own MiXCR run on the PCR reads, TCRdb lists one record per CDR3 protein. The repertoire consists of approximately 12,000 distinct CDR3 sequences, with 64% occurring once and the leading ten covering 11% to 15%. Antigens for these TCRs are unknown. Treatment in this sample: approximately 11-day PBMC culture with coronavirus spike peptide pools or control peptides (ViraFEST assay). Sequencing input: CD4+ T cells from blood, cultured in vitro. The receptors shown here come from a human donor who had recovered from COVID-19.

In its sample, this clonotype was seen a few times. The V gene is TRBV7-9, the J gene TRBJ1-1; unclear D gene. Trimming removed 7 bases at V and 1 base at J, with 10 bases between. The CDR3 totals 13 residues. Germline CDR1 SEHNR, CDR2 FQNEAQ (reference sequence). The CDR3 DNA follows: TGTGCCAGCATGTCTAGCGGGAACACTGAAGCTTTCTTT. Translating it yields CASMSSGNTEAFF.

This clonotype was detected a few times. V gene TRBV2 combines with J gene TRBJ2-1; D uncertain. This CDR3 spans 11 amino acids. Deletions cut 6 bases from V and 4 bases from J, with 4 bases between. The germline CDR1 and CDR2 sequences are SNHLY and FYNNEI. The CDR3 reads CASSPYNEQFF. As DNA, the CDR3 is TGTGCCAGCAGCCCATACAATGAGCAGTTCTTC.

This chain links TRBV20-1 with TRBJ2-6; 7 nucleotides agree with TRBD2. The CDR3 has 16 amino acids. V lost 1 base and J lost 0; bases outside the gene matches: 3. From germline, CDR1 is DFQATT and CDR2 SNEGSKA (reference sequence). CDR3 coding DNA: TGCAGTGCTAGAGCAGCGGGATCCTCTGGGGCCAACGTCCTGACTTTC. Protein product: CSARAAGSSGANVLTF.

V and J are TRBV27 and TRBJ1-1; a weak D match, TRBD1 (5 bases). V gave up 0 bases and J gave up 2 bases, with 7 bases separating them. Germline CDR1 is MNHEY and CDR2 is SMNVEV (reference sequence). This CDR3 has 14 residues. CDR3 residues: CASSLSGVNTEAFF. The CDR3 DNA follows: TGTGCCAGCAGTTTATCAGGGGTAAACACTGAAGCTTTCTTT.

The chain carries TRBV20-1 and TRBJ2-3; the D gene is possibly TRBD2 (6 bases). The CDR3 has 12 amino acids. CDR1 is DFQATT and CDR2 is SNEGSKA in the germline V gene (reference sequence). Trimming shortened V by 3 bases and J by 6 bases, and 10 bases separated the two germline ends. CDR3 DNA: TGCAGTGCTAGCGGGAGCGAGGATACGCAGTATTTT. Translation: CSASGSEDTQYF.

This chain joins TRBV7-2 and TRBJ2-7, with D possibly matching TRBD2 (6 bases). The V and J ends lost 3 bases and 3 bases respectively, with 12 bases between them. CDR3 length: 14 residues. Per the germline V gene, CDR1 is SGHTA and CDR2 is FQGNSA. The CDR3 nucleotides read TGTGCCAGCAGCTTGCCGGCGGGGAGCTACGAGCAGTACTTC. This sequence encodes CASSLPAGSYEQYF.

J is TRBJ2-5 and V is TRBV11-3; 11 nucleotides align to TRBD1. V gave up 5 bases and J gave up 4 bases; unmatched junction bases: 6. This CDR3 is 15 amino acids long. Germline CDR1 is SGHNT and CDR2 is YENEEA. CDR3 nucleotide sequence: TGTGCCAGCAGCACAAGGACAGGGGGCAGAGAGACCCAGTACTTC. This translates into CASSTRTGGRETQYF. Full variable domain (remainder filled in from reference TRBV11-3 and TRBJ2-5): EAGVVQSPRYKIIEKKQPVAFWCNPISGHNTLYWYLQNLGQGPELLIRYENEEAVDDSQLPKDRFSAERLKGVDSTLKIQPAELGDSAVYLCASSTRTGGRETQYFGPGTRLLVL.

This clonotype was seen only once. The chain carries TRBV7-3 and TRBJ2-3; 8 bases are shared with TRBD2. With 3 bases clipped from V and 0 bases from J, the junction kept 2 bases outside the gene matches. Germline V gene data show CDR1 as SGHTA and CDR2 as FQGTGA. The CDR3 contains 15 residues. CDR3: CASSLTGGSTDTQYF. CDR3 DNA sequence: TGTGCCAGCAGCTTGACGGGAGGGAGCACAGATACGCAGTATTTT.

This chain joins TRBV7-3 and TRBJ2-7; D not resolved. Trimming took 5 bases from V and 3 from J, leaving 17 bases between them. This CDR3 spans 15 amino acids. Germline lookup yields CDR1 SGHTA and CDR2 FQGTGA. The CDR3 nucleotides read TGTGCCAGCAGCATACTCCCGGGTCCCTACTACGAGCAGTACTTC. Translating it yields CASSILPGPYYEQYF.

The chain carries TRBV27 and TRBJ2-7, with D tentatively TRBD2 (5 bases). Germline V gene lookup returns CDR1 MNHEY and CDR2 SMNVEV (reference sequence). V was trimmed by 2 bases and J by 0 bases, leaving 5 bases between them. The CDR3 consists of 13 residues. The DNA for the CDR3 is TGTGCCAGCAGTTTACGGGGCTCCTACGAGCAGTACTTC. Translation: CASSLRGSYEQYF.

The V gene is TRBV6-1, the J gene TRBJ1-2, with D unresolved. V was shortened by 1 base and J by 7 bases, with 10 bases between the two germline ends. The length of the CDR3 is 13 residues. Germline V gene data show CDR1 as MNHNS and CDR2 as SASEGT. The CDR3 spells CASSEGFKLGYTF. CDR3 nucleotide sequence: TGTGCCAGCAGTGAAGGCTTTAAACTTGGCTACACCTTC.

This clonotype was observed a few times. This chain uses TRBV7-2 with TRBJ1-2, with 9 bases aligning to TRBD1. The CDR3 is made up of 16 amino acids. V dropped 1 base and J dropped 1; count of bases not matched to a gene: 4. CDR1 is SGHTA and CDR2 is FQGNSA in the germline V gene. Here the CDR3 DNA reads TGTGCCAGCAGCTTAGATGTGACAGGGGGTAACTATGGCTACACCTTC. Translated, it gives CASSLDVTGGNYGYTF.

This sequence joins TRBV4-3 and TRBJ2-1; 7 positions match TRBD2. V shed 0 bases, J shed 4 bases, and the junction held 0 bases outside the gene matches. Per the germline V gene, CDR1 is LGHNA and CDR2 is YSLEER. This CDR3 is built from 14 residues. For the CDR3, the DNA is TGCGCCAGCAGCCAAGAACTAGCGTACAATGAGCAGTTCTTC. Its protein product is CASSQELAYNEQFF.

This sequence joins TRBV7-2 and TRBJ2-5; D call uncertain. The germline V and J ends were trimmed by 5 bases and 3 bases, with 10 bases remaining between them. The CDR3 is 13 residues long. Germline V lookup: CDR1 SGHTA, CDR2 FQGNSA. The CDR3 sequence: CASSQPGKETQYF. The CDR3 coding sequence is TGTGCCAGCAGCCAACCGGGTAAAGAGACCCAGTACTTC.

The chain employs TRBV6-2 or TRBV6-3 and TRBJ2-6; D call uncertain. V was clipped by 2 bases and J by 0 bases, with 2 bases between them. The CDR3 has 14 amino acids. Per germline, CDR1 MNHEY and CDR2 SVGEGT. The CDR3 region is CASSYSSGANVLTF. The CDR3 DNA reads as TGTGCCAGCAGTTACAGCTCTGGGGCCAACGTCCTGACTTTC.

This clonotype was counted a few times. This chain uses TRBV2 with TRBJ1-1, with D possibly being TRBD1 (6 bases). The V end lost 6 bases, the J end lost 7 bases, and 12 bases lay between the germline ends. Germline CDR1 reads SNHLY; CDR2 reads FYNNEI. CDR3 size: 12 residues. CDR3 residues: CASRGGTGEAFF. CDR3 nucleotides: TGTGCCAGCAGAGGGGGGACCGGTGAAGCTTTCTTT.

The genes are TRBV5-1 and TRBJ2-7; TRBD1 might be the D (6 bases). This CDR3 is 12 amino acids long. Germline V gene data show CDR1 as SGHRS and CDR2 as YFSETQ. Trimming stripped 3 bases from V and 4 bases from J, with 8 bases between. The CDR3 nucleotides are TGCGCCAGCAGCTCAGGGGATTACGAGCAGTACTTC. As protein: CASSSGDYEQYF.

This clonotype was detected once. The CDR3: CASSFSHGGLTYEQYF. The CDR3 DNA reads as TGTGCCAGCAGTTTCTCTCACGGGGGGCTAACCTACGAGCAGTACTTC. The chain uses TRBV28 and TRBJ2-7, with a possible D match to TRBD2 (7 bases). The length of the CDR3 is 16 residues. The V gene lost 3 bases and the J gene lost 2 bases, with 17 bases spanning the gap. Germline lookup yields CDR1 MDHEN and CDR2 SYDVKM.

V and J are TRBV7-2 and TRBJ1-6; TRBD1 matches 9 bases. This CDR3 region has 15 residues. The trim removed 5 bases at V and 8 bases at J, leaving 7 bases unmatched. Per germline, CDR1 SGHTA and CDR2 FQGNSA. The CDR3 nucleotides read TGTGCCAGCAGCCCCTGGACAGGGGCGGATTCACCCCTCCACTTT. As protein: CASSPWTGADSPLHF.

This clonotype was seen a handful of times. This CDR3 is missing its conserved last phenylalanine or tryptophan, likely due to a read error. The DNA is left out, because the CDR3 cannot be placed on it with certainty; the CDR3 is given as TCRdb lists it. The chain has TRBV20-1 and TRBJ2-3; the table gives TRBD2 as D, unverified against the DNA. The germline CDR1 and CDR2 sequences are DFQATT and SNEGSKA (reference sequence). A total of 13 residues make up the CDR3, ends included. The CDR3 sequence: CSALRLTGTSATL.

The chain recombines TRBV7-3 with TRBJ2-1, with TRBD2 matching 11 bases. Germline V gene data show CDR1 as SGHTA and CDR2 as FQGTGA. After removal of 4 bases from V and 3 bases from J, the junction contained 8 bases not matched to a gene. There are 17 residues in the CDR3. The CDR3 here is CASSSPDTSGSYNEQFF. For the CDR3, the DNA is TGTGCCAGCAGCTCCCCCGATACTAGCGGGAGCTACAATGAGCAGTTCTTC.

The V call is TRBV20-1, the J call TRBJ2-1, with TRBD1 matching over 8 bases. The germline V gene has CDR1 DFQATT and CDR2 SNEGSKA (reference sequence). The junction had 13 bases not matched to a gene; V was cut back by 6 bases and J by 9 bases. The CDR3 extends over 14 amino acids. DNA of the CDR3: TGCAGTGCGACACCCCAGACAGGGGCCCGTGAGCAGTTCTTC. Amino acids: CSATPQTGAREQFF.

This chain links TRBV5-8 with TRBJ1-5, with D perhaps matching TRBD1 (6 bases). V dropped 4 bases and J dropped 1 base, with 6 bases sitting between them. CDR1 is SGHTS, CDR2 YDEGEE, per germline. The CDR3 contains 13 residues. CDR3 sequence (DNA): TGTGCCAGCAGCCAGGGGAGCAATCAGCCCCAGCATTTT. Amino acid sequence: CASSQGSNQPQHF.

This chain links TRBV30 with TRBJ2-2; TRBD2 agrees at 7 bases. Looked up from germline, CDR1 is GTSNPN and CDR2 is SVGIG (reference sequence). Trimming removed 3 bases from V and 2 bases from J; junction bases left unmatched: 9. This CDR3 has 16 residues. CDR3 bases: TGTGCCTGGAGAGTGGCGGGAGTCGGAAACACCGGGGAGCTGTTTTTT. Translation: CAWRVAGVGNTGELFF.

The chain is built from TRBV7-2 and TRBJ1-1; no definite D call. This CDR3 comprises 11 residues. The germline V and J ends were trimmed by 2 bases and 6 bases, with 4 bases remaining between them. Germline V gene data show CDR1 as SGHTA and CDR2 as FQGNSA. CDR3 DNA: TGTGCCAGCAGCTTAATATCTGAAGCTTTCTTT. Translating gives CASSLISEAFF.

Only a few counts were recorded for this clonotype. This sequence joins TRBV7-9 and TRBJ2-5, with D unclear. Germline CDR1 reads SEHNR; CDR2 reads FQNEAQ (reference sequence). The CDR3 loop spans 17 amino acids. V shed 5 bases and J shed 5 bases, with 24 bases lying between them. This CDR3 reads CASSRFYAMPSRETQYF. In nucleotides, the CDR3 is TGTGCCAGCAGCCGATTCTATGCGATGCCTTCTCGGGAGACCCAGTACTTC.

This clonotype was seen only a few times. The chain recombines TRBV6-1 with TRBJ1-2; possibly TRBD1 for D (6 bases). CDR1 MNHNS and CDR2 SASEGT come from the germline V gene. V lost 6 bases, J lost 0 bases, and 11 bases lay in between. The CDR3 has 14 residues. CDR3 nucleotide sequence: TGTGCCAGCAGGAGACAGGCGACTAACTATGGCTACACCTTC. Translation: CASRRQATNYGYTF.

This clonotype was seen a few times. V is TRBV10-3 and J is TRBJ1-1; 7 positions match TRBD1. CDR1 is ENHRY, CDR2 SYGVKD, per germline. The CDR3 spans 16 residues. V shed 2 bases, J shed 1 base, and the junction held 7 bases outside the gene matches. The CDR3 region is CAISERGGQANTEAFF. For the CDR3, the DNA is TGTGCCATCAGTGAGAGGGGCGGACAGGCGAACACTGAAGCTTTCTTT.

The J gene is TRBJ1-5, the V gene TRBV10-3, with no clear D. Per germline, CDR1 ENHRY and CDR2 SYGVKD. CDR3 size: 13 residues. Trimming removed 0 bases at V and 6 bases at J, with 6 bases between. The CDR3 nucleotides are TGTGCCATCAGTGAGTCGAGCTCTCAGCCCCAGCATTTT. This codes for CAISESSSQPQHF.

The chain couples TRBV11-1 to TRBJ2-1, with TRBD2 matching 8 bases. V was pared by 4 bases and J by 9 bases, with 5 bases of the junction left unmatched. The CDR3 runs 13 residues. Germline V gene data show CDR1 as SGHAT and CDR2 as FQDESV (reference sequence). DNA for the CDR3: TGTGCCAGCAGCTACCGGGGGGGAACTGAGCAGTTCTTC. It specifies CASSYRGGTEQFF.

The rearrangement uses TRBV30 and TRBJ2-7; D gene uncertain. This CDR3 is built from 10 residues. Germline loops: CDR1 GTSNPN, CDR2 SVGIG (reference sequence). V lost 0 bases and J 3 bases, leaving 0 bases between the germline ends. CDR3 nucleotides: TGTGCCTGGAGTGTCTACGAGCAGTACTTC. Translation: CAWSVYEQYF. Together with reference TRBV30 and TRBJ2-7, the CDR3 gives the full variable domain: SQTIHQWPATLVQPVGSPLSLECTVEGTSNPNLYWYRQAAGRGLQLLFYSVGIGQISSEVPQNLSASRPQDRQFILSSKKLLLSDSGFYLCAWSVYEQYFGPGTRLTVT.

The sample holds a few counts of this clonotype. A much larger clone lies one base from this, so it may be a read error. The chain combines TRBV10-2 with TRBJ1-5; D ambiguous. This CDR3 has 15 residues. Germline CDR1 is WSHSY and CDR2 is SAAADI. The DNA of the CDR3 is TGCGCCAGCAGTGAGTCTAGCGGCGGAAATCAGTCCCAGCATTTT. Encoded protein: CASSESSGGNQSQHF.